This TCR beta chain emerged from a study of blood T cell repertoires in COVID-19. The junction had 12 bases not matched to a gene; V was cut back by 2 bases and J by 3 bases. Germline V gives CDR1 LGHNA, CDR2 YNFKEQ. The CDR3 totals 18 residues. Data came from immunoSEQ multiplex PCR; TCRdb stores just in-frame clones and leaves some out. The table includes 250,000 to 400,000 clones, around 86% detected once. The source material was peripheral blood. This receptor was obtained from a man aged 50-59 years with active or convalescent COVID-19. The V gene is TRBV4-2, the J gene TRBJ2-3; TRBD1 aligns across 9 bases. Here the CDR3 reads CASSQTRQGGVGTDTQYF. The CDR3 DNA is TGTGCCAGCAGCCAAACCCGACAGGGGGGTGTGGGTACAGATACGCAGTATTTT.